This T cell receptor beta chain is drawn from a study of blood T cell repertoires in COVID-19. Background on the study: The cDNA or gDNA used as material had been derived from T cells, B-cell-depleted T cells, or PBMCs.

Authors' data handling: Quantification of nucleated cells was approximated via reference gene primer amplification. The method was immunoSEQ multiplex PCR; TCRdb's version includes in-frame clones alone and lacks a portion of them. V and J calls and clone size are as listed in that table; D and trimming were resolved from the DNA. The sample holds about 250,000 clones, 80% to 90% seen once. The V and J ends lost 5 bases and 2 bases respectively, with 14 bases between them. The CDR3 has 15 amino acids. From germline, CDR1 is LGHDT and CDR2 YNNKEL (reference sequence). The study recruited people aged about 18 to 90 years across around 23 US areas. Participants had their cohort set by participant-reported clinical history.

The sequence was collected from a woman aged 25 to 39 with acute COVID-19. This chain uses TRBV3-1 (or the pseudogene TRBV3-2) with TRBJ2-3, with D possibly being TRBD1 (5 bases). Input material: PBMCs or T cells enriched from blood (not recorded which). CDR3 DNA sequence: TGTGCCAGCAGCTCAGGACAAAGACACACAGATACGCAGTATTTT. Amino acid sequence: CASSSGQRHTDTQYF.